Reported below is one T cell receptor (beta chain). The CDR3 length is 15 residues. The V and J ends lost 0 bases and 6 bases respectively, with 14 bases between them. Looked up from germline, CDR1 is MNHEY and CDR2 is SVGEGT. Authors' data handling: Scientists estimated how many nucleated cells there were by amplifying reference gene primers. Sequencing was performed with immunoSEQ multiplex PCR; in TCRdb, only in-frame clones are kept and a portion is missing. V, J and clone size are those of that table, while D and trimming were read from the DNA. The sample has 55,000 to 65,000 clones; about 85% are singletons. This entry belongs to a study of blood T cell repertoires in COVID-19. About the research overall: Researchers got acute and convalescent COVID-19 samples from the United States, Italy and Spain. PBMCs, B-cell-depleted T cells, or T cells provided the cDNA or gDNA that made up the material.

This sequence originates from a woman of 80 years or more with acute or convalescent COVID-19. The sample comprised peripheral blood. The rearrangement links TRBV6-2 or TRBV6-3 to TRBJ1-1; no reliable D call. The chain's CDR3 is CASSYSAGERAEAFF. The CDR3 DNA reads TGTGCCAGCAGTTACTCGGCCGGAGAACGGGCTGAAGCTTTCTTT.